Shown below are 21 T cell receptor beta chains from a single sample sequenced in a study of T cell responses to AZD1222 COVID-19 vaccine. The assay was immunoSEQ multiplex PCR, and TCRdb's table has in-frame clones only and misses some. Of about 140,000 clones in the sample, 80% to 95% are singletons; the top ten hold roughly 5%. The sequencing used peripheral blood, collected on day 0 of AZD1222 vaccination. Source of these receptors: an adult in good health.

The chain carries TRBV4-1 and TRBJ2-7; 8 bases map to TRBD2. The CDR3 loop spans 13 amino acids. V lost 3 bases and J lost 5; bases outside the gene matches: 3. Germline V gene lookup returns CDR1 MGHRA and CDR2 YSYEKL. Written as DNA, the CDR3 is TGCGCCAGCAGCCAGAGCGGGGGCAACGAGCAGTACTTC. The encoded protein is CASSQSGGNEQYF.

The V call is TRBV6-5, the J call TRBJ1-2; TRBD1 might be the D (5 bases). Germline lookup yields CDR1 MNHEY and CDR2 SVGAGI. The CDR3 is made up of 14 amino acids. The V and J ends lost 6 bases and 4 bases respectively, with 15 bases between them. The CDR3 loop is CASRLGPSIYGYTF. CDR3 DNA: TGTGCCAGCAGACTGGGACCCTCTATCTATGGCTACACCTTC.

A single count supports this clone. The chain couples TRBV6-4 to TRBJ2-1; D not certain. Trimming removed 0 bases at V and 7 bases at J, with 10 bases between. Germline CDR1 is MRHNA and CDR2 is SNTAGT. The CDR3 is 14 amino acids. CDR3 nucleotide sequence: TGTGCCAGCAGTGACTCAGAGACCCCTAATGAGCAGTTCTTC. Protein sequence: CASSDSETPNEQFF.

V and J are TRBV6-5 and TRBJ1-6; D perhaps matches TRBD1 (5 bases). The CDR3 contains 16 residues. CDR1 MNHEY and CDR2 SVGAGI come from the germline V gene. V dropped 2 bases and J dropped 8 bases, with 16 bases sitting between them. The chain's CDR3 is CASSYGGGGHYSPLHF. The CDR3 DNA reads TGTGCCAGCAGTTACGGGGGGGGAGGTCATTATTCACCCCTCCACTTT.

The chain has TRBV4-1 and TRBJ2-7, with D possibly TRBD1 on 6 matching bases. In germline, CDR1 is MGHRA, CDR2 YSYEKL. The CDR3 runs 15 residues. Trimming cost V 3 bases and J 8 bases, with 20 bases left between them. The CDR3 nucleotides are TGCGCCAGCAGCCAGACGGGACAACCAAACAACAAGCAGTACTTC. Its translation is CASSQTGQPNNKQYF.

Only a few counts were recorded for this clone. This chain links TRBV19 with TRBJ2-5, with 9 bases fitting TRBD2. This CDR3 comprises 14 residues. Unmatched junction bases numbered 4, after V lost 6 bases and J lost 2 bases. Germline V gene lookup returns CDR1 LNHDA and CDR2 SQIVND (reference sequence). This CDR3 reads CASSGTSPQETQYF. For the CDR3, the DNA is TGTGCCAGTAGCGGGACTAGCCCTCAAGAGACCCAGTACTTC. Variable domain in full (rest from reference TRBV19 and TRBJ2-5): DGGITQSPKYLFRKEGQNVTLSCEQNLNHDAMYWYRQDPGQGLRLIYYSQIVNDFQKGDIAEGYSVSREKKESFPLTVTSAQKNPTAFYLCASSGTSPQETQYFGPGTRLLVL.

The V call is TRBV2, the J call TRBJ1-3, with D unresolved. This CDR3 is built from 13 residues. V dropped 8 bases and J dropped 0 bases, with 8 bases sitting between them. Germline V gene sequence: CDR1 SNHLY, CDR2 FYNNEI. The chain's CDR3 is CASAGDSGNTIYF. The CDR3 DNA is TGTGCCAGCGCAGGAGACTCTGGAAACACCATATATTTT.

V is TRBV5-1 and J is TRBJ2-7; 7 bases line up with TRBD1. After removal of 5 bases from V and 5 bases from J, the junction contained 7 bases not matched to a gene. There are 13 residues in the CDR3. Germline CDR1 reads SGHRS; CDR2 reads YFSETQ. CDR3 amino acids: CASSYIRGNEQYF. The CDR3 DNA reads as TGCGCCAGCAGTTATATCAGGGGGAACGAGCAGTACTTC.

The gene calls are TRBV27 and TRBJ2-2; the D is unclear. Germline CDR1 MNHEY, CDR2 SMNVEV (reference sequence). Trimming took 3 bases from V and 11 from J, leaving 13 bases between them. The CDR3 covers 13 residues. CDR3 in amino acids: CASSFSTQLELFF. The CDR3 nucleotides read TGTGCCAGCAGTTTTTCCACTCAACTTGAGCTGTTTTTT.

This clone appeared a single time. The rearrangement uses TRBV6-7 and TRBJ1-1; 8 bases map to TRBD1. TRBV6-7 is labeled an ORF, and its function is uncertain. The CDR3 has 15 residues. With 0 bases clipped from V and 2 bases from J, the junction kept 2 bases outside the gene matches. The CDR3 is CASSYSRGPNTEAFF. CDR3 in DNA: TGTGCCAGCAGTTACTCCAGGGGGCCAAACACTGAAGCTTTCTTT.

The chain links TRBV6-5 to TRBJ1-2; a weak D match, TRBD1 (5 bases). This CDR3 contains 15 residues. The V end lost 2 bases, the J end lost 3 bases, and 13 bases lay between the germline ends. The germline V gene encodes CDR1 MNHEY and CDR2 SVGAGI. As DNA, the CDR3 is TGTGCCAGCAGTTACATGGGGGTTTACGACTATGGCTACACCTTC. Protein product: CASSYMGVYDYGYTF.

J is TRBJ2-1 and V is TRBV5-4; 8 bases map to TRBD1. The CDR3 is 15 residues long. Per the germline V gene, CDR1 is SGHNT and CDR2 is YYREEE (reference sequence). After removal of 3 bases from V and 5 bases from J, the junction contained 7 bases not matched to a gene. The CDR3 region is CASSWTGFGNNEQFF. The CDR3 DNA sequence: TGTGCCAGCAGCTGGACAGGGTTTGGGAACAATGAGCAGTTCTTC.

The genes are TRBV6-6 and TRBJ2-5; D is possibly TRBD2 (6 bases). Germline V gives CDR1 MNHNY, CDR2 SVGAGI (reference sequence). This CDR3 is 15 amino acids long. V lost 0 bases to trimming and J lost 1 base, with 9 bases between them. As DNA, the CDR3 is TGTGCCAGCAGTTACTCGATCGGGGGCCAAGAGACCCAGTACTTC. Encoded protein: CASSYSIGGQETQYF.

The V and J genes are TRBV2 and TRBJ1-5, with D possibly TRBD1 on 6 matching bases. V was trimmed by 4 bases and J by 5 bases, leaving 15 bases between them. The CDR3 is made up of 15 amino acids. CDR1 is SNHLY and CDR2 is FYNNEI in the germline V gene. This CDR3 is CASSGGTSEYQPQHF. In DNA, the CDR3 is TGTGCCAGCAGTGGGGGGACATCGGAGTATCAGCCCCAGCATTTT.

The chain uses TRBV5-6 and TRBJ1-3, with a weak D call TRBD1 (6 bases). The CDR3 is 17 amino acids. V was clipped by 1 base and J by 1 base, with 15 bases between them. In germline, CDR1 is SGHDT, CDR2 YYEEEE. This chain's CDR3 is CASSLYGGPPSGNTIYF. The CDR3 coding sequence is TGTGCCAGCAGCTTGTATGGGGGGCCCCCATCTGGAAACACCATATATTTT.

The chain carries TRBV9 and TRBJ2-7, with 7 bases aligning to TRBD1. Losses at the gene ends were 3 bases for V and 1 base for J; bases not matched to a gene: 22. The germline V gene has CDR1 SGDLS and CDR2 YYNGEE. The CDR3 runs 20 residues. The CDR3 DNA sequence: TGTGCCAGCAGCGAACCGGGACAGCACAAAGTAACCAACGGGTCCTACGAGCAGTACTTC. Protein product: CASSEPGQHKVTNGSYEQYF.

The J gene is TRBJ2-7, the V gene TRBV7-2, with D uncertain. The germline gives CDR1 SGHTA, CDR2 FQGNSA. The CDR3 covers 13 residues. Trimming removed 6 bases at V and 2 bases at J, with 11 bases between. CDR3 protein: CASSDTPTYEQYF. CDR3 DNA sequence: TGTGCCAGCAGTGATACACCAACCTACGAGCAGTACTTC.

This clone was seen only once. The chain uses TRBV10-3 and TRBJ2-1; a weak D match, TRBD2 (6 bases). Germline-derived CDR1 and CDR2 are ENHRY and SYGVKD. There are 14 residues in the CDR3. V lost 5 bases, J lost 4 bases, and 12 bases lay in between. This CDR3 reads CAISPLAGYNEQFF. CDR3 nucleotides: TGTGCCATCAGTCCCCTGGCGGGGTACAATGAGCAGTTCTTC.

This clone occurred once. The rearrangement joins TRBV11-2 to TRBJ1-2; unclear D gene. Trimming cost V 0 bases and J 0 bases, with 8 bases left between them. This CDR3 is 15 amino acids long. Germline CDR1 SGHAT, CDR2 FQNNGV. The CDR3 DNA follows: TGTGCCAGCAGCTTAGAGGCAGGCCCTAACTATGGCTACACCTTC. Translated: CASSLEAGPNYGYTF.

The gene calls are TRBV28 and TRBJ1-2; TRBD1 might be the D (5 bases). Trimming took 6 bases from V and 3 from J, leaving 8 bases between them. The CDR3 consists of 12 residues. Germline lookup yields CDR1 MDHEN and CDR2 SYDVKM. Here the CDR3 reads CASSLTDYGYTF. Written as DNA, the CDR3 is TGTGCCAGCAGCTTGACAGACTATGGCTACACCTTC.

The rearrangement joins TRBV2 to TRBJ2-7; TRBD1 matches 10 bases. The CDR3 has 13 amino acids. V lost 7 bases to trimming and J lost 9 bases; unmatched junction nucleotides: 9. The germline V gene has CDR1 SNHLY and CDR2 FYNNEI. The CDR3 sequence is CASIGTGVAAQYF. The CDR3 DNA is TGTGCCAGCATCGGGACAGGGGTGGCGGCGCAGTACTTC. Supplemented by reference TRBV2 and TRBJ2-7, the full variable domain reads EPEVTQTPSHQVTQMGQEVILRCVPISNHLYFYWYRQILGQKVEFLVSFYNNEISEKSEIFDDQFSVERPDGSNFTLKIRSTKLEDSAMYFCASIGTGVAAQYFGPGTRLTVT.